These 19 T cell receptor beta chains came from one sample sequenced in a study of OX40 agonist ivuxolimab in advanced cancers. Some clones are missing from TCRdb's copy, which holds only in-frame ones; the method was immunoSEQ multiplex PCR. The sample lists about 54,000 clones, approximately 91% occurring once. This specimen consisted of CD4+ or CD8+ T cells sorted from blood, obtained in a trial of the OX40 agonist ivuxolimab. The receptors stem from an adult with an advanced solid tumor such as melanoma, head and neck, liver or kidney cancer.

The rearrangement uses TRBV4-1 and TRBJ2-1, with a possible D match to TRBD1 (5 bases). This CDR3 has 16 residues. Trimming removed 0 bases from V and 6 bases from J, with 15 bases in between. Germline assignment: CDR1 MGHRA and CDR2 YSYEKL. The CDR3 protein is CASSQDPGREVNEQFF. The CDR3 bases are TGCGCCAGCAGCCAAGATCCGGGCAGGGAAGTCAATGAGCAGTTCTTC.

CDR3 bases: TGTGCCAGCAGTTTGGGGAGTGCCCACGAGCAGTACTTC. It translates to CASSLGSAHEQYF. The chain is built from TRBV7-9 and TRBJ2-7, with D possibly matching TRBD2 (5 bases). The CDR3 loop spans 13 amino acids. Germline CDR1 is SEHNR and CDR2 is FQNEAQ (reference sequence). The V end was cut by 6 bases, the J end by 5 bases, with 14 bases between.

In this sample, this clone turned up a few times. The rearrangement uses TRBV19 and TRBJ1-1; tentatively, D is TRBD1 (5 bases). Germline V gives CDR1 LNHDA, CDR2 SQIVND (reference sequence). V was shortened by 4 bases and J by 4 bases, with 10 bases between the two germline ends. The CDR3 runs 13 residues. This CDR3 reads CASSTWGGTEAFF. The CDR3 DNA reads TGTGCCAGTAGTACCTGGGGGGGCACTGAAGCTTTCTTT.

The CDR3 DNA sequence: TGTGCCAGCAGTTCTCTCGGCGGACATTATCAGTATTTT. This gives the protein CASSSLGGHYQYF. V is TRBV27 and J is TRBJ2-3; perhaps TRBD1 as D (5 bases). Germline values: CDR1 MNHEY, CDR2 SMNVEV (reference sequence). The length of the CDR3 is 13 residues. The V and J ends lost 4 bases and 12 bases respectively, with 17 bases between them.

The chain joins TRBV11-2 to TRBJ1-6; D unresolved. The CDR3 has 14 residues. The germline V and J ends were trimmed by 5 bases and 7 bases, with 12 bases remaining between them. In germline, CDR1 is SGHAT, CDR2 FQNNGV. The CDR3 protein is CASSLQGRNSPLHF. The CDR3 coding sequence is TGTGCCAGCAGCCTACAAGGGAGGAATTCACCCCTCCACTTT.

This clone came up a few times. The chain couples TRBV2 to TRBJ1-5; TRBD1 aligns across 11 bases. CDR1 is SNHLY and CDR2 is FYNNEI in the germline V gene. This CDR3 is built from 15 residues. V lost 5 bases and J lost 7; bases outside the gene matches: 7. CDR3 coding DNA: TGTGCCAGCAGTCCAGGGACAGGGGGTAGGCAGCCCCAGCATTTT. Its protein product is CASSPGTGGRQPQHF.

V gene TRBV2 combines with J gene TRBJ1-2; D remains unclear. The CDR3 length is 14 residues. CDR1 and CDR2 from the germline V gene are SNHLY and FYNNEI. V was cut by 2 bases and J by 4 bases, with 11 bases left in between. The CDR3 coding sequence is TGTGCCAGCAGTGAAACGGGGTCTGTCTATGGCTACACCTTC. It encodes CASSETGSVYGYTF.

This clone was picked up one time. The chain combines TRBV7-2 with TRBJ1-1; D is uncertain. The CDR3 is 13 amino acids. Germline V gene lookup returns CDR1 SGHTA and CDR2 FQGNSA. The V gene lost 3 bases and the J gene lost 2 bases, with 7 bases spanning the gap. Written as DNA, the CDR3 is TGTGCCAGCAGCTTTTGGGGAAACACTGAAGCTTTCTTT. It encodes CASSFWGNTEAFF.

The V call is TRBV5-1, the J call TRBJ2-2; the match to TRBD1 covers 7 bases. Looked up from germline, CDR1 is SGHRS and CDR2 is YFSETQ. V was clipped by 4 bases and J by 5 bases; unmatched bases: 8. CDR3 length: 15 residues. The CDR3 here is CASSPEGARTGELFF. CDR3 nucleotides: TGCGCCAGCAGCCCCGAGGGGGCCCGAACCGGGGAGCTGTTTTTT. The whole variable domain, filled in from reference TRBV5-1 and TRBJ2-2, reads KAGVTQTPRYLIKTRGQQVTLSCSPISGHRSVSWYQQTPGQGLQFLFEYFSETQRNKGNFPGRFSGRQFSNSRSEMNVSTLELGDSALYLCASSPEGARTGELFFGEGSRLTVL.

The chain combines TRBV6-6 with TRBJ2-5; D may match TRBD1 or TRBD2 (5 bases each). The germline gives CDR1 MNHNY, CDR2 SVGAGI (reference sequence). Trimming took off 6 bases at V and 5 bases at J, with 13 bases between the two ends. There are 13 residues in the CDR3. The CDR3 spells CASRTTGGETQYF. For the CDR3, the DNA is TGTGCCAGCAGAACCACAGGCGGGGAGACCCAGTACTTC.

On this clone: Other DNA sequences within the sample encode an identical CDR3. J is TRBJ1-3 and V is TRBV4-2; TRBD1 is a possible D gene (6 bases). From germline, CDR1 is LGHNA and CDR2 YNFKEQ. There are 14 residues in the CDR3. Trimming shortened V by 4 bases and J by 2 bases, and 9 bases separated the two germline ends. Here the CDR3 reads CASSLTGAGNTIYF. The CDR3 coding sequence is TGTGCCAGCAGCCTGACAGGTGCTGGAAACACCATATATTTT.

The chain uses TRBV19 and TRBJ2-1; D uncertain. Germline loops: CDR1 LNHDA, CDR2 SQIVND (reference sequence). The CDR3 is 12 amino acids. Trimming left V 1 base short and J 4 bases short, with 2 bases between. The CDR3 protein is CASSIAYNEQFF. The CDR3 coding sequence is TGTGCCAGTAGTATAGCTTACAATGAGCAGTTCTTC.

The CDR3 DNA reads as TGCGCCAGCAGGACGGCGAGCTCCTACAATGAGCAGTTCTTC. Translated, it gives CASRTASSYNEQFF. The chain employs TRBV5-1 and TRBJ2-1; D not resolved. V lost 5 bases to trimming and J lost 0 bases, with 9 bases between them. Germline CDR1 reads SGHRS; CDR2 reads YFSETQ. The CDR3 is 14 residues long.

The rearrangement links TRBV6-6 to TRBJ1-4, with 9 bases that match TRBD1. The V gene end was trimmed by 3 bases and the J gene end by 2 bases; junction bases not matched to a gene: 4. Looked up from germline, CDR1 is MNHNY and CDR2 is SVGAGI (reference sequence). The CDR3 is made up of 16 amino acids. The chain's CDR3 is CASSYPGTGTNEKLFF. As DNA, the CDR3 is TGTGCCAGCAGTTATCCCGGGACAGGGACTAATGAAAAACTGTTTTTT.

The CDR3 is CASSAEGAHTGELFF. CDR3 in DNA: TGTGCCAGCAGTGCCGAGGGGGCTCATACCGGGGAGCTGTTTTTT. The chain uses TRBV6-1 and TRBJ2-2; the match to TRBD1 covers 7 bases. The CDR3 loop spans 15 amino acids. The J segment lost 5 bases and the V segment lost 4 bases, leaving 7 bases of the junction unmatched. Germline V gives CDR1 MNHNS, CDR2 SASEGT.

J is TRBJ2-5 and V is TRBV7-8; 9 positions agree with TRBD2. Germline loops: CDR1 SGHVS, CDR2 FQNEAQ. After removal of 1 base from V and 5 bases from J, the junction contained 11 bases not matched to a gene. This CDR3 spans 17 amino acids. The CDR3 sequence is CASSLGAAGGRGETQYF. The CDR3 coding sequence is TGTGCCAGCAGCTTAGGGGCAGCGGGGGGCCGGGGGGAGACCCAGTACTTC.

The gene calls are TRBV5-1 and TRBJ2-1; TRBD2 is a possible D gene (7 bases). This CDR3 has 14 residues. Germline CDR1 is SGHRS and CDR2 is YFSETQ. V was trimmed by 1 base and J by 7 bases, leaving 12 bases between them. DNA of the CDR3: TGCGCCAGCAGCTTGTCCAGGGGAGGGAATGAGCAGTTCTTC. Its translation: CASSLSRGGNEQFF.

The chain recombines TRBV19 with TRBJ2-1; unclear D gene. V was shortened by 1 base and J by 4 bases, with 5 bases between the two germline ends. Looked up from germline, CDR1 is LNHDA and CDR2 is SQIVND (reference sequence). The CDR3 has 13 residues. Here the CDR3 DNA reads TGTGCCAGTAGTATAGCTCCATACAATGAGCAGTTCTTC. Encoded protein: CASSIAPYNEQFF.

The J gene is TRBJ2-7, the V gene TRBV5-1, with 7 bases matching TRBD1. J was trimmed by 1 base and V by 4 bases; bases with no gene match: 2. Germline V lookup: CDR1 SGHRS, CDR2 YFSETQ. This CDR3 spans 13 amino acids. Here the CDR3 reads CASSKGQSYEQYF. The DNA for the CDR3 is TGCGCCAGCAGCAAGGGACAGTCCTACGAGCAGTACTTC.